This paragraph reports one T cell receptor beta chain. The sample originates from a study of T cell changes during pregnancy in multiple sclerosis. Germline lookup yields CDR1 SQVTM and CDR2 ANQGSEA. CDR3 length equals 16 residues. The V gene lost 3 bases and the J gene lost 2 bases, with 18 bases spanning the gap. Some clones are missing from TCRdb's copy, which holds only in-frame ones; the method was immunoSEQ multiplex PCR. This repertoire shows more than 55,000 clones, roughly 94% found once; its top ten account for just over 2.5%. This TCR came from a female donor with multiple sclerosis, enrolled in a pregnancy study. The V call is TRBV29-1, the J call TRBJ2-3; D gene uncertain. This specimen was CD8+ T cells from peripheral blood mononuclear cells, taken after pregnancy. The CDR3 loop reads CSVDYDNQDFTDTQYF. The CDR3, as DNA: TGCAGCGTTGACTATGATAACCAAGATTTCACAGATACGCAGTATTTT.